These T cell receptor beta chains were read from a single sample in a study of CD8+CD57+ T cells in acquired aplastic anemia. TCRdb reanalysed the reads using MiXCR and keeps one entry per CDR3 protein. This sample has 400,000 to 500,000 distinct CDR3 sequences, with about two thirds found just once. The sample was sorted CD4+, CD8+, or CD8+CD57+ T cells (not recorded which) from PBMCs. The receptors stem from a human donor in good health, serving as a control. The CDR3 runs from the conserved cysteine through the conserved F or W. The D gene is left open where the match is weak. Not every row has a clone size; where given, it reads once, few, many or a size class.

CDR3	DNA	D	J	V	size
CASSRLGGNTEAFF	TGTGCCAGCAGCAGGTTGGGGGGGAACACTGAAGCTTTCTTT	-	TRBJ1-1	TRBV7-9	-
CSASGGIWGPF	TGCAGTGCTAGTGGGGGTATCTGGGGCCCCTTC	-	TRBJ1-2	TRBV20-1	-
CSALSGNTIYF	TGCAGTGCTCTCTCTGGAAACACCATATATTTT	-	TRBJ1-3	TRBV20-1	many
CSARLVPGTTAFF	TGCAGTGCTAGATTAGTGCCCGGGACTACAGCTTTCTTT	-	TRBJ1-1	TRBV20-1	-
CASSCAPFGRGKETQYF	TGTGCCAGCAGCTGTGCGCCGTTTGGGCGGGGTAAAGAGACCCAGTACTTC	-	TRBJ2-5	TRBV7-6	-
CASSVAPGTVNERLFF	TGTGCCAGCAGCGTCGCTCCTGGGACAGTTAATGAAAGACTGTTTTTT	TRBD1	TRBJ1-4	TRBV7-3	once
CAWRLQVYNSPLHF	TGTGCCTGGAGGTTACAGGTCTATAATTCACCCCTCCACTTT	-	TRBJ1-6	TRBV30	many
CASSPLAGSETQYF	TGTGCCAGCAGCCCACTAGCGGGGAGCGAGACCCAGTACTTC	TRBD2	TRBJ2-5	TRBV7-3	many
CSAPDSYGYTF	TGCAGTGCCCCGGACAGCTATGGCTACACCTTC	-	TRBJ1-2	TRBV20-1	many
CASTAVGTGSYGQYF	-	-	TRBJ2-7	TRBV7-9	once
CASSGGLDRLQNEQFF	TGCGCCAGCAGCGGAGGACTGGACAGACTACAAAATGAGCAGTTCTTC	-	TRBJ2-1	TRBV5-1	-
CASGSNRNSNQPQYF	TGTGCTAGTGGATCCAACAGGAATAGCAATCAGCCCCAGTACTTC	-	TRBJ2-5	TRBV12-3/TRBV12-4	-
CSARDSGEDGYTF	TGCAGTGCTAGAGACTCCGGTGAGGATGGCTACACCTTC	-	TRBJ1-2	TRBV20-1	many
CASSPEYGTSKTQYF	TGTGCCAGCAGTCCCGAGTACGGAACATCGAAGACCCAGTACTTC	-	TRBJ2-5	TRBV6-6	-
CASSPWGRLSGNTLHF	TGTGCCAGCAGCCCCTGGGGGAGACTCTCTGGAAACACCCTCCACTTT	-	TRBJ1-6	TRBV7-2	once
CASSQDQDSLGYGYTF	TGCGCCAGCAGCCAAGATCAAGACAGCCTGGGCTATGGCTACACCTTC	-	TRBJ1-2	TRBV4-1	-
CASSLTQGPSYEQYF	TGTGCCAGCAGCCTAACCCAGGGACCCTCCTACGAGCAGTACTTC	-	TRBJ2-7	TRBV7-8	few
CATSRDRQGRGSTEAFF	TGTGCCACCAGCAGAGATCGGCAGGGACGGGGGAGTACTGAAGCTTTCTTT	-	TRBJ1-1	TRBV7-6	few
CASSPRGTGDTQYF	TGTGCCAGCAGTCCCAGGGGGACCGGAGATACGCAGTATTTT	TRBD1	TRBJ2-3	TRBV6-4	many
CASSLAGSTGNTF	TGCGCCAGCAGCTTGGCGGGGAGCACTGGAAACACCTTC	-	TRBJ1-2	TRBV5-1	-
CASSLTESSGANVLTF	TGTGCCAGCAGCTTAACAGAAAGCTCTGGGGCCAACGTCCTGACTTTC	-	TRBJ2-6	TRBV5-4	many
CASSARGGDYGYTF	TGTGCCAGCAGCGCCCGGGGGGGGGACTATGGCTACACCTTC	-	TRBJ1-2	TRBV11-3	once
CASSLGEGANTQCF	TGTGCCAGCAGCTTAGGGGAGGGGGCAAATACGCAGTGTTTT	-	TRBJ2-3	TRBV7-9	-
CASSQDIRRGHQETQYF	TGTGCCAGCAGCCAAGATATCCGGCGGGGACATCAAGAGACCCAGTACTTC	-	TRBJ2-5	TRBV3-1	many
CSAGGPPDTEAFF	TGCAGTGCGGGGGGGCCTCCCGACACTGAAGCTTTCTTT	-	TRBJ1-1	TRBV20-1	-
CASSEPGGAGANEQYF	TGTGCCAGCAGTGAACCGGGTGGCGCGGGGGCCAACGAGCAGTACTTC	-	TRBJ2-7	TRBV2	-
CSARSGMIYEQYF	TGCAGTGCGCGGAGCGGGATGATTTACGAGCAGTACTTC	TRBD2	TRBJ2-7	TRBV20-1	many
CASRDRAYGYTF	TGTGCCAGTAGAGACAGGGCTTATGGCTACACCTTC	TRBD1	TRBJ1-2	TRBV19	-
CSAAGGTQYF	TGCAGTGCCGCGGGGGGGACCCAGTACTTC	TRBD2	TRBJ2-5	TRBV20-1	many
CASSLRRHRSADPFF	TGTGCCAGCAGCTTGCGACGCCACAGATCGGCAGATCCGTTTTTT	-	TRBJ2-2	TRBV7-2	once
CASLPVDEQFF	TGTGCCAGCTTGCCGGTAGATGAGCAGTTCTTC	-	TRBJ2-1	TRBV2	-
CASSHTGGDHETQHF	TGTGCTAGCAGCCATACCGGGGGGGACCATGAGACCCAGCATTTT	-	TRBJ1-5	TRBV7-9	-
CASSLALGGHTEAFF	TGTGCCAGCAGCTTGGCTCTAGGCGGGCACACTGAAGCTTTCTTT	-	TRBJ1-1	TRBV5-5	many
CASSYTIGGSSYEQYF	TGTGCCAGCAGTTACACGATAGGAGGGAGCTCCTACGAGCAGTACTTC	-	TRBJ2-7	TRBV6-5	-
CANSISQRGTGANVLTF	TGTGCCAATAGTATAAGCCAACGGGGAACTGGGGCCAACGTCCTGACTTTC	-	TRBJ2-6	TRBV19	-
CASSSSADRSTDTQYF	TGTGCCAGCAGCTCGTCGGCGGATAGGAGCACGGATACGCAGTATTTT	-	TRBJ2-3	TRBV7-9	-
CASNQGVIGYTEAFF	TGTGCCAGCAACCAAGGTGTGATTGGGTACACTGAAGCTTTCTTT	-	TRBJ1-1	TRBV12-3/TRBV12-4	-
CASSERTFGNTIYF	TGTGCCAGCAGTGAGCGGACATTTGGAAACACCATATATTTT	-	TRBJ1-3	TRBV6-1	many
CASSVGYASGVNEQYF	TGTGCCAGCAGCGTAGGGTACGCTAGCGGGGTAAACGAGCAGTACTTC	TRBD2	TRBJ2-7	TRBV9	once
CASSIPTAGGGEQYF	TGTGCCAGCAGCATCCCAACGGCCGGGGGTGGCGAGCAGTACTTC	-	TRBJ2-7	TRBV7-2	-
CSAPGPVEETQHF	TGCAGTGCTCCGGGCCCAGTTGAGGAGACCCAGCATTTT	-	TRBJ1-5	TRBV20-1	-
CSAIAPGVAENEQFF	TGCAGTGCTATCGCGCCGGGAGTAGCGGAGAATGAGCAGTTCTTC	-	TRBJ2-1	TRBV20-1	-